This T cell receptor (beta chain) was sequenced during a study of T-cell memory formation after mild COVID-19. As for the study in general: Clusters were largely donor specific.

The CDR3 loop spans 15 amino acids. Germline assignment: CDR1 MNHEY and CDR2 SVGAGI. The V end lost 3 bases, the J end lost 0 bases, and 11 bases lay between the germline ends. This clonotype was observed a handful of times. Its specificity is not known. One entry per CDR3 protein, called by TCRdb with MiXCR from the 5' RACE reads. The sample has about 320,000 distinct CDR3 sequences; 13% to 15% are singletons. Study-level results: Some clones that responded were present in memory (sampled pre-infection), which suggests cross-reactive memory joined. Among CD4+ contracting clones, most were CM and EM, and CD8+ ones EMRA. CD4/CD8 balance characterized clones contracting day 15 to 85, and CD4+ skew characterized later expanders.

The clonotype was recovered from a man younger than 35 who had mild COVID-19 (a few samples of this study predate the infection). Cell type and time point are not known. Sequencing was performed on PBMCs or a T cell subset sorted from them (not recorded which). The chain links TRBV6-5 to TRBJ1-1; D perhaps matches TRBD1 (5 bases). CDR3 sequence: CASSYSGGMNTEAFF. DNA for the CDR3: TGTGCCAGCAGTTATAGTGGGGGGATGAACACTGAAGCTTTCTTT.